This TCR beta chain was identified during a study of identical twins. The CDR3 is 17 residues long. Germline CDR1 and CDR2: SGHTA and FQGNSA. V was cut by 5 bases and J by 4 bases, with 22 bases left in between. In its sample, this clonotype was seen a few times. Its antigen is unknown. General observations from the study: Abundant beta clonotypes from cord blood bore fewer insertions; memory repertoires lacked this pattern.

TCRdb processed the 5' RACE reads anew with MiXCR; each CDR3 protein has one entry. Of about 570,000 distinct CDR3 sequences detected, 9.5% to 10% appear once; the ten largest clones hold roughly 3%. These data also formed part of another study, on yellow fever vaccine responses in identical twins.

This sequence originates from a woman aged 18-29 years in good health. Specimen: PBMCs. The V and J genes are TRBV7-2 and TRBJ2-3; D tentatively reads TRBD1 or TRBD2 (5 bases each). The DNA of the CDR3 is TGTGCCAGCAGCCCCCCAAGATGGGGGAGTACCTCAGATACGCAGTATTTT. The encoded protein is CASSPPRWGSTSDTQYF.